This T cell receptor beta chain was obtained from a study of CD8 T cells in Susac syndrome. TCR beta sequences were obtained from blood CD8+ and CD4+ T cells. Roughly 0.45 to 1 ug RNA was reverse transcribed with random hexamers. TCRdb used MiXCR to reprocess the immunoSEQ multiplex PCR reads, holding one entry per CDR3 protein. The sample holds 150,000 to 200,000 distinct CDR3 sequences, about 95% seen once. Trimming left V 4 bases short and J 4 bases short, with 11 bases between. The CDR3 covers 13 residues. Germline CDR1 reads DFQATT; CDR2 reads SNEGSKA (reference sequence). This sequence originates from a human donor in good health. The sequencing sample was made of CD4+ T cells from PBMCs. The chain uses TRBV20-1 and TRBJ2-1; D is possibly TRBD2 (6 bases). The CDR3 loop reads CSATVAAYNEQFF. The CDR3 nucleotides are TGCAGTGCTACCGTAGCGGCTTACAATGAGCAGTTCTTC.